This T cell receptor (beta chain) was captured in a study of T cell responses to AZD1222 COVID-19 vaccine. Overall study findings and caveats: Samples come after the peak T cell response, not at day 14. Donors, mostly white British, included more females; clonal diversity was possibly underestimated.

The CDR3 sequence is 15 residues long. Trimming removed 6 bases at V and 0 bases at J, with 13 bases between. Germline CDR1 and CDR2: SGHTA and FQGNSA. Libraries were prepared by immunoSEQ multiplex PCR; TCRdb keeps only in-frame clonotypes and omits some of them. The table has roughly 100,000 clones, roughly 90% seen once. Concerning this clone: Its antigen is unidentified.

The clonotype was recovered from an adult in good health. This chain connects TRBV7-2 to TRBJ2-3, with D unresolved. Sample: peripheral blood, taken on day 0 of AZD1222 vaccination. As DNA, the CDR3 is TGTGCCAGCAGTGAAGCCTACCAAAGCACAGATACGCAGTATTTT. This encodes CASSEAYQSTDTQYF.